Listed below are T cell receptor delta chains from one sample, sequenced in a study of delta chain sequences of gamma delta T cells. TCRdb reanalyzed the 5' RACE reads using CATT. The table shows approximately 2,600 delta-chain clones, with roughly 6% occurring only once. Sequencing used either unsorted cells or a sorted T cell fraction (not recorded which). The receptors were gathered from a human donor in good health. Each CDR3 is given with its conserved first and last residue. A D gene is named only where the DNA matches it firmly. Only some rows state a clone size, as once, few, many or a class for expanded clones.

V gene	D gene	J gene	clone size	CDR3 protein	CDR3 DNA
TRDV2	TRDD3	TRDJ1	-	CACDTLNPLGDTPPIFTDKLIF	TGTGCCTGTGACACACTGAATCCACTGGGGGATACCCCCCCCATATTCACCGATAAACTCATCTTT
TRDV1	TRDD3	TRDJ1	-	CSGQNFTGGYRGDHTDKLIF	TGTTCGGGTCAGAACTTTACTGGGGGATACAGAGGGGACCACACCGATAAACTCATCTTT
TRDV1	TRDD3	TRDJ1	medium-sized	CSVASWGIDKLIF	TGTTCTGTGGCATCTTGGGGGATCGACAAACTCATCTTT
TRDV2	TRDD3	TRDJ1	few	CACDTPMPLGDTTDKLIF	TGTGCCTGTGACACCCCTATGCCCCTGGGGGATACAACCGATAAACTCATCTTT
TRDV2	-	TRDJ1	many	CACDTIPLQIPDTDKLIF	TGTGCCTGTGACACAATCCCGTTGCAAATCCCGGACACCGATAAACTCATCTTT
TRDV2	TRDD3	TRDJ1	medium-sized	CACDKLGDVVTDKLIF	TGTGCCTGTGACAAACTGGGGGATGTGGTGACCGATAAACTCATCTTT
TRDV2	TRDD3	TRDJ1	once	CACDGLLGERFDKLIF	TGTGCCTGTGACGGGCTACTGGGGGAGCGCTTCGATAAACTCATCTTT
TRDV2	TRDD3	TRDJ3	many	CACDTAGGVTSWDTRQMFF	TGTGCCTGTGACACCGCTGGGGGGGTCACCTCCTGGGACACCCGACAGATGTTTTTC
TRDV2	TRDD3	TRDJ1	medium-sized	CACDTVGEYTDKLIF	TGTGCCTGTGACACCGTGGGGGAATACACCGATAAACTCATCTTT
TRDV2	TRDD3	TRDJ1	-	CACDTRGISFVLGRSDKLIF	TGTGCCTGTGACACCCGGGGGATTTCCTTCGTACTGGGCAGGTCCGATAAACTCATCTTT
TRDV2	TRDD3	TRDJ1	-	CACDPLLGDTRGYTDKLIF	TGTGCCTGTGACCCCCTACTGGGGGATACCCGGGGGTACACCGATAAACTCATCTTT
TRDV2	TRDD3	TRDJ1	-	CACDRVGTGGRAQYWAPRAHELIF	TGTGCCTGTGACCGGGTAGGTACTGGGGGACGGGCCCAGTACTGGGCTCCACGTGCCCATGAACTCATCTTT
TRDV2	TRDD3	TRDJ3	many	CACDPLGDRIGWDTRQMFF	TGTGCCTGTGACCCACTGGGGGATAGAATTGGCTGGGACACCCGACAGATGTTTTTC
TRDV1	TRDD3	TRDJ1	-	CALGELMSHDIGKYWGILPDKLIF	TGTGCTCTTGGGGAACTAATGTCCCACGACATTGGAAAGTACTGGGGGATACTCCCCGATAAACTCATCTTT
TRDV2	-	TRDJ3	many	CACDTAGRSSWDTRQMFF	TGTGCCTGTGACACAGCCGGCCGGAGCTCCTGGGACACCCGACAGATGTTTTTC
TRDV2	TRDD3	TRDJ1	medium-sized	CACDTAGYALNRDKLIF	TGTGCCTGTGACACCGCGGGATACGCACTTAACCGCGATAAACTCATCTTT
TRDV2	TRDD3	TRDJ1	medium-sized	CACDTLTSGGYGGTDKLIF	TGTGCCTGTGACACGCTCACTTCTGGGGGATACGGGGGCACCGATAAACTCATCTTT
TRDV2	TRDD3	TRDJ1	many	CACDPLGDTGYTDKLIF	TGTGCCTGTGACCCACTGGGGGATACGGGGTACACCGATAAACTCATCTTT
TRDV2	-	TRDJ1	many	CACDELLGGSTDKLIF	TGTGCCTGTGACGAATTACTCGGGGGGAGCACCGATAAACTCATCTTT
TRDV1	TRDD3	TRDJ1	-	CALGPPEAVLGSDKLIF	TGTGCTCTTGGGCCGCCGGAAGCAGTACTGGGGAGTGATAAACTCATCTTT
TRDV2	TRDD3	TRDJ1	medium-sized	CACDSLLGDTRTDKLIF	TGTGCCTGTGACTCCCTACTGGGGGATACGCGCACCGATAAACTCATCTTT
TRDV2	TRDD3	TRDJ1	-	CACDSLNPTPPGGITDKLIF	TGTGCCTGTGACTCCCTCAACCCTACCCCCCCTGGGGGAATCACCGATAAACTCATCTTT
TRDV2	-	TRDJ1	medium-sized	CACDSVSAATGMYTDKLIF	TGTGCCTGTGACTCGGTCAGTGCGGCAACTGGGATGTACACCGATAAACTCATCTTT
TRDV1	TRDD2	TRDJ1	many	CALGIFSYRWDFKLIF	TGTGCTCTTGGGATATTTTCCTACAGGTGGGACTTTAAACTCATCTTT
TRDV2	TRDD3	TRDJ1	medium-sized	CACDFVGGYTDKLIF	TGTGCCTGTGACTTCGTTGGGGGATACACCGATAAACTCATCTTT
TRDV2	TRDD3	TRDJ1	medium-sized	CACDTVGGYEDKLIF	TGTGCCTGTGACACCGTTGGGGGATACGAAGATAAACTCATCTTT
TRDV1	-	TRDJ1	many	CALGTPNVPPIRLGGTRITDKLIF	TGTGCTCTTGGGACCCCGAACGTTCCTCCTATTCGTCTGGGCGGAACCCGGATAACCGATAAACTCATCTTT
TRDV2	TRDD3	TRDJ3	medium-sized	CACDILGDTSWDTRQMFF	TGTGCCTGTGACATACTGGGGGATACGTCCTGGGACACCCGACAGATGTTTTTC
TRDV2	TRDD3	TRDJ1	medium-sized	CACDGLGDTYTDKLIF	TGTGCCTGTGACGGGCTGGGGGATACGTACACCGATAAACTCATCTTT
TRDV2	-	TRDJ1	many	CACDGILYTDKLIF	TGTGCCTGTGATGGGATCCTGTACACCGATAAACTCATCTTT
TRDV2	TRDD3	TRDJ1	-	CACDALLGDTHTDKLIF	TGTGCCTGTGACGCCTTACTGGGGGATACACACACCGATAAACTCATCTTT
TRDV2	TRDD3	TRDJ3	medium-sized	CACDTVAGGTQPWDTRQMFF	TGTGCCTGTGACACCGTCGCTGGGGGCACCCAGCCCTGGGACACCCGACAGATGTTTTTC
TRDV2	-	TRDJ1	-	CACDAVLGDEGDKLIF	TGTGCCTGTGACGCCGTACTGGGAGACGAGGGCGATAAACTCATCTTT
TRDV2	TRDD3	TRDJ1	medium-sized	CACDTVGGYGSTDKLIF	TGTGCCTGTGACACCGTTGGGGGATACGGTAGCACCGATAAACTCATCTTT
TRDV1	TRDD3	TRDJ1	medium-sized	CALGDSTRILGDWTDKLIF	TGTGCTCTTGGGGATTCCACCCGGATTCTGGGGGATTGGACCGATAAACTCATCTTT
TRDV1	-	TRDJ1	few	CALGIPMLHAPILNQRLIF	TGTGCTCTTGGGATACCTATGCTGCACGCCCCCATACTGAACCAACGACTCATCTTT
TRDV2	TRDD3	TRDJ1	few	CACDTVGTGGYLDKLIF	TGTGCCTGTGACACCGTGGGTACTGGGGGATACCTCGATAAACTCATCTTT
TRDV2	TRDD3	TRDJ3	large	CACDQVGENPSSWDTRQMFF	TGTGCCTGTGACCAGGTGGGGGAGAATCCGAGCTCCTGGGACACCCGACAGATGTTTTTC
TRDV1	TRDD3	TRDJ1	medium-sized	CALGEPYLLRVHSGGYQFDKLIF	TGTGCTCTTGGGGAACCCTACCTCCTACGAGTTCACTCTGGGGGATATCAGTTCGATAAACTCATCTTT
TRDV2	-	TRDJ1	large	CACDRWGHTDKLIF	TGTGCCTGTGACCGCTGGGGTCACACCGATAAACTCATCTTT
TRDV1	-	TRDJ1	few	CALGEPPILRTGPAYYTDKLIF	TGTGCTCTTGGGGAACCCCCGATCCTACGCACTGGCCCAGCGTATTATACCGATAAACTCATCTTT
TRDV2	TRDD3	TRDJ1	medium-sized	CACDAVGLGEEYTDKLIF	TGTGCCTGTGACGCGGTTGGGCTGGGGGAGGAGTACACCGATAAACTCATCTTT
TRDV2	TRDD3	TRDJ1	-	CACDTLAGGPYTDKLIF	TGTGCCTGTGACACCTTGGCTGGGGGCCCATACACCGATAAACTCATCTTT
TRDV2	TRDD3	TRDJ1	few	CACDTVLPNRLGDTGGDKLIF	TGTGCCTGTGACACCGTCCTTCCTAATCGGCTGGGGGATACCGGGGGCGATAAACTCATCTTT